The 25 T cell receptor beta chains given below trace back to one sample, sequenced in a study of T cell responses to AZD1222 COVID-19 vaccine (dated by TCRdb to about 2021). Libraries were built with the immunoSEQ multiplex PCR assay. TCRdb provides this immuneACCESS table in a form limited to in-frame rearrangements. Some clones are lacking; in checked studies, under half of them reflect an unresolved V gene, and why the rest are absent is not known. This sample is represented by roughly 150,000 clones; less than 95% of them were singletons. Of the sample, approximately 1.8% falls within the top ten clones. The sample's time point label is to be understood as: baseline before first vaccination. Sample: peripheral blood, taken on day 0 of AZD1222 vaccination. The receptors come from an adult in good health.

The V and J genes are TRBV3-1 (or the pseudogene TRBV3-2) and TRBJ1-1; 8 positions match TRBD1. Losses at the gene ends were 2 bases for V and 0 bases for J; bases not matched to a gene: 8. Germline assignment: CDR1 LGHDT and CDR2 YNNKEL (reference sequence). The CDR3 is made up of 17 amino acids. The CDR3 nucleotides are TGTGCCAGCAGCCAAACGGGGGACAGGCGGATGAACACTGAAGCTTTCTTT. Its translation: CASSQTGDRRMNTEAFF.

This clone has only one observation. V gene TRBV5-4 combines with J gene TRBJ1-1; TRBD1 agrees at 9 bases. V lost 6 bases, J lost 1 base, and 7 bases stayed unmatched. The CDR3 contains 15 residues. CDR1 SGHNT and CDR2 YYREEE come from the germline V gene (reference sequence). The DNA of the CDR3 is TGTGCCAGCAACACAGGGGGCCTGTGGAACACTGAAGCTTTCTTT. Protein product: CASNTGGLWNTEAFF.

This clone showed up just a few times. The chain combines TRBV11-2 with TRBJ1-3; D is ambiguous. This CDR3 spans 14 amino acids. From germline, CDR1 is SGHAT and CDR2 FQNNGV. V lost 4 bases and J 0 bases, leaving 7 bases between the germline ends. CDR3 coding DNA: TGTGCCAGCAGCTCAACAGTCTCTGGAAACACCATATATTTT. Translation gives CASSSTVSGNTIYF.

Points on this clone: Within the sample, other DNA sequences also encode this same CDR3. This rearrangement joins TRBV7-2 to TRBJ2-7; tentatively, D is TRBD1 (6 bases). V lost 1 base to trimming and J lost 0 bases, with 10 bases between them. This CDR3 has 15 residues. Germline V gene data show CDR1 as SGHTA and CDR2 as FQGNSA. The CDR3 DNA reads TGTGCCAGCAGCTTAGGTCAGGGGAGCTCCTACGAGCAGTACTTC. Its protein product is CASSLGQGSSYEQYF. The complete variable domain, with remaining parts taken from reference TRBV7-2 and TRBJ2-7, reads GAGVSQSPSNKVTEKGKDVELRCDPISGHTALYWYRQSLGQGLEFLIYFQGNSAPDKSGLPSDRFSAERTGGSVSTLTIQRTQQEDSAVYLCASSLGQGSSYEQYFGPGTRLTVT.

The chain uses TRBV14 and TRBJ2-7; D gene ambiguous. Trimming cost V 3 bases and J 3 bases, with 9 bases left between them. The CDR3 loop spans 13 amino acids. Germline V gives CDR1 SGHDN, CDR2 FVKESK. The CDR3 protein is CASSQGWIYEQYF. CDR3 DNA sequence: TGTGCCAGCAGCCAGGGTTGGATCTACGAGCAGTACTTC.

V is TRBV4-2 and J is TRBJ1-4; no firm D call. Germline V gene data show CDR1 as LGHNA and CDR2 as YNFKEQ. The CDR3 sequence is 17 residues long. Trimming took 0 bases from V and 0 from J, leaving 11 bases between them. CDR3 protein: CASSQDVTVATNEKLFF. In DNA, the CDR3 is TGTGCCAGCAGCCAAGACGTAACCGTTGCAACTAATGAAAAACTGTTTTTT.

This clone has just a few counts. The chain couples TRBV30 to TRBJ2-5; D ambiguous. This CDR3 has 12 amino acids. Trimming removed 0 bases at V and 6 bases at J, with 8 bases between. Germline assignment: CDR1 GTSNPN and CDR2 SVGIG (reference sequence). As DNA, the CDR3 is TGTGCCTGGAGTGTACGGATGCAGACCCAGTACTTC. Protein: CAWSVRMQTQYF.

The chain couples TRBV10-3 to TRBJ2-1, with TRBD2 matching 9 bases. This CDR3 is 17 amino acids long. Germline lookup yields CDR1 ENHRY and CDR2 SYGVKD. J gave up 4 bases and V 7 bases, and 14 bases lay outside the gene matches. The DNA of the CDR3 is TGTGCCATCAACTCGTTGGCGGGAGGGCCCCAGTACAATGAGCAGTTCTTC. It encodes CAINSLAGGPQYNEQFF.

The CDR3 nucleotides are TGTGCCAGCAGCGCCTACCGGGGACTACGACTTGAGCAGTTCTTC. Amino acids: CASSAYRGLRLEQFF. The chain employs TRBV7-6 and TRBJ2-1; TRBD2 matches at 7 bases. The CDR3 is made up of 15 amino acids. The V segment lost 5 bases and the J segment 9 bases; nucleotides outside the gene matches: 13. Germline assignment: CDR1 SGHVS and CDR2 FNYEAQ.

CDR3 sequence reads: CASMPESGYTF. CDR3 nucleotide sequence: TGTGCCAGCATGCCCGAGTCTGGATACACCTTC. The gene calls are TRBV2 and TRBJ1-2; no clear D. Trimming removed 7 bases at V and 11 bases at J, with 14 bases between. The CDR3 totals 11 residues. Germline loops: CDR1 SNHLY, CDR2 FYNNEI. The variable domain in full, completed from reference TRBV2 and TRBJ1-2, reads EPEVTQTPSHQVTQMGQEVILRCVPISNHLYFYWYRQILGQKVEFLVSFYNNEISEKSEIFDDQFSVERPDGSNFTLKIRSTKLEDSAMYFCASMPESGYTFGSGTRLTVV.

V usage is TRBV5-4 and J usage is TRBJ2-7, with D possibly TRBD2 on 6 matching bases. The V end lost 4 bases, the J end lost 0 bases, and 11 bases lay between the germline ends. Germline CDR1 SGHNT, CDR2 YYREEE (reference sequence). The CDR3 length is 14 residues. In DNA, the CDR3 is TGTGCCAGCAGCCGGGACTCAGGCTCCTACGAGCAGTACTTC. Translation gives CASSRDSGSYEQYF.

The rearrangement joins TRBV28 to TRBJ2-7; D is perhaps TRBD2 (5 bases). CDR1 is MDHEN and CDR2 is SYDVKM in the germline V gene. Trimming took 2 bases from V and 4 from J, leaving 6 bases between them. The CDR3 totals 12 residues. This CDR3 reads CASSLPGYEQYF. In DNA, the CDR3 is TGTGCCAGCAGTTTACCGGGGTACGAGCAGTACTTC.

The chain recombines TRBV4-2 with TRBJ2-7; 10 bases agree with TRBD2. The germline V gene has CDR1 LGHNA and CDR2 YNFKEQ. There are 15 residues in the CDR3. With 5 bases clipped from V and 3 bases from J, the junction kept 7 bases outside the gene matches. For the CDR3, the DNA is TGTGCCAGCAGCGAAACAGCGGGAGGGAACTACGAGCAGTACTTC. This codes for CASSETAGGNYEQYF.

This clone has just one count. The chain employs TRBV19 and TRBJ1-3; D remains ambiguous. This CDR3 has 14 amino acids. The V gene's germline CDR1 is LNHDA and CDR2 SQIVND (reference sequence). V was shortened by 3 bases and J by 3 bases, with 9 bases between the two germline ends. The CDR3 loop is CASSIRGSGNTIYF. DNA for the CDR3: TGTGCCAGTAGTATCCGGGGAAGTGGAAACACCATATATTTT.

This chain joins TRBV4-2 and TRBJ1-2; 7 bases fit TRBD1. Germline assignment: CDR1 LGHNA and CDR2 YNFKEQ. Germline trimming cut 5 bases from V and 7 bases from J; bases unmatched to any gene: 4. The CDR3 contains 12 residues. CDR3 nucleotide sequence: TGTGCCAGCAGCTCTTACAGGGGTGGCTACACCTTC. Translating it yields CASSSYRGGYTF.

The rearrangement links TRBV28 to TRBJ2-2; D not certain. The germline V gene has CDR1 MDHEN and CDR2 SYDVKM. CDR3 length equals 13 residues. V was shortened by 2 bases and J by 0 bases, with 1 base between the two germline ends. CDR3 DNA: TGTGCCAGCAGTTTACCGAACACCGGGGAGCTGTTTTTT. Translating it yields CASSLPNTGELFF. The full variable domain, in which reference TRBV28 and TRBJ2-2 provide the parts outside the CDR3, is DVKVTQSSRYLVKRTGEKVFLECVQDMDHENMFWYRQDPGLGLRLIYFSYDVKMKEKGDIPEGYSVSREKKERFSLILESASTNQTSMYLCASSLPNTGELFFGEGSRLTVL.

The chain uses TRBV3-1 (or the pseudogene TRBV3-2) and TRBJ1-2, with 9 bases that match TRBD1. CDR1 and CDR2 (germline): LGHDT, YNNKEL (reference sequence). J lost 4 bases, V lost 6 bases, and 9 bases had no gene match. This CDR3 has 15 amino acids. In nucleotides, the CDR3 is TGTGCCAGCAGTCAACTGGACAGGGGCTTCTATGGCTACACCTTC. It translates to CASSQLDRGFYGYTF.

This chain joins TRBV19 and TRBJ1-6; possible D gene TRBD1, 5 bases. The CDR3 covers 14 residues. Germline V lookup: CDR1 LNHDA, CDR2 SQIVND (reference sequence). V lost 4 bases and J lost 7, with 11 bases in between. This CDR3 is CASSTPQENSPLHF. The CDR3, as DNA: TGTGCCAGTAGTACCCCACAGGAGAATTCACCCCTCCACTTT.

The V gene is TRBV19, the J gene TRBJ2-7; tentative D call: TRBD2 (5 bases). This CDR3 has 13 amino acids. Germline-derived CDR1 and CDR2 are LNHDA and SQIVND (reference sequence). V was cut by 5 bases and J by 2 bases, with 10 bases left in between. The CDR3 here is CASSGSSPYEQYF. As DNA, the CDR3 is TGTGCCAGTAGTGGGAGTTCCCCCTACGAGCAGTACTTC.

The V gene is TRBV11-3, the J gene TRBJ2-1, with a possible D match to TRBD1 (6 bases). There are 14 residues in the CDR3. V dropped 5 bases and J dropped 4 bases, with 12 bases sitting between them. Germline values: CDR1 SGHNT, CDR2 YENEEA. CDR3 region: CASSPGDNYNEQFF. The CDR3 DNA reads TGTGCCAGCAGCCCCGGGGACAATTACAATGAGCAGTTCTTC.

V gene TRBV6-2 or TRBV6-3 combines with J gene TRBJ2-2; 10 positions match TRBD2. CDR1 and CDR2 (germline): MNHEY, SVGEGT. V lost 4 bases to trimming and J lost 5 bases; unmatched junction nucleotides: 7. This CDR3 is built from 16 residues. The CDR3 DNA reads TGTGCCAGCAGTTTCACGCTAGCGGGAGTGACCGGGGAGCTGTTTTTT. Protein product: CASSFTLAGVTGELFF.

The chain has TRBV7-3 and TRBJ2-2; possible D gene TRBD2, 7 bases. Germline values: CDR1 SGHTA, CDR2 FQGTGA. V shed 5 bases and J shed 10 bases, with 23 bases lying between them. This CDR3 has 16 residues. The CDR3 loop is CASSLGAGAASLELFF. CDR3 nucleotide sequence: TGTGCCAGCAGCCTAGGGGCGGGGGCGGCCTCCTTGGAGCTGTTTTTT.

V usage is TRBV5-1 and J usage is TRBJ2-3, with D possibly TRBD1 on 5 matching bases. Germline CDR1 reads SGHRS; CDR2 reads YFSETQ. Trimming removed 5 bases at V and 1 base at J, with 14 bases between. The CDR3 consists of 15 residues. CDR3 nucleotide sequence: TGCGCCAGCAGATACAGGACCGGAGGCACAGATACGCAGTATTTT. It encodes CASRYRTGGTDTQYF. Drawing the rest from reference TRBV5-1 and TRBJ2-3, the complete variable domain is KAGVTQTPRYLIKTRGQQVTLSCSPISGHRSVSWYQQTPGQGLQFLFEYFSETQRNKGNFPGRFSGRQFSNSRSEMNVSTLELGDSALYLCASRYRTGGTDTQYFGPGTRLTVL.

J is TRBJ2-2 and V is TRBV2, with 8 nucleotides matching TRBD2. After removal of 6 bases from V and 9 bases from J, the junction contained 3 bases not matched to a gene. The CDR3 consists of 12 residues. Germline V CDR1 and CDR2: SNHLY, FYNNEI. CDR3 sequence (DNA): TGTGCCAGCAGGGCTAGCGGGCGGGAGCTGTTTTTT. Translated: CASRASGRELFF.

This clone has a single count. V and J are TRBV7-2 and TRBJ2-1; 7 bases are a match to TRBD2. Trimming cost V 5 bases and J 5 bases; bases outside gene matches: 15. The CDR3 is 17 residues long. CDR1 SGHTA and CDR2 FQGNSA come from the germline V gene. This CDR3 is CASSQNFLAGVDNEQFF. DNA for the CDR3: TGTGCCAGCAGCCAAAATTTTCTCGCGGGAGTCGACAATGAGCAGTTCTTC.